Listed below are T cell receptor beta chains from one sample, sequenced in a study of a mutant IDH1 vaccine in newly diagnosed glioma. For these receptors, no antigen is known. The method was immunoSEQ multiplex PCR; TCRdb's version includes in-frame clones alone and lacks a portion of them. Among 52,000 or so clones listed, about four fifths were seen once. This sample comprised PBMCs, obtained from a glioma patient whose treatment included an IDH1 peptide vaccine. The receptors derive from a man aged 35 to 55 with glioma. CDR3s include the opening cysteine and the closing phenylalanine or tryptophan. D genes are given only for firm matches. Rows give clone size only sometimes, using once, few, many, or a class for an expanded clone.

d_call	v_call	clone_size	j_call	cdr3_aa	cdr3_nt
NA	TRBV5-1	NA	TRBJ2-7	CASSVTSDEQYF	TGCGCCAGCAGTGTTACTTCTGACGAGCAGTACTTC
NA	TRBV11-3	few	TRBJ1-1	CASSLREGDTEAFF	TGTGCCAGCAGCCTCAGGGAAGGGGACACTGAAGCTTTCTTT
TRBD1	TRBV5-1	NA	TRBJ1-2	CASSLEGQTYGYTF	TGCGCCAGCAGCTTGGAGGGACAGACATATGGCTACACCTTC
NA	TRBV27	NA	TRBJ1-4	CASSLSSQGWEKLFF	TGTGCCAGCAGTTTATCGAGTCAGGGGTGGGAAAAACTGTTTTTT
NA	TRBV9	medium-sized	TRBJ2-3	CASSVDQGGTDTQYF	TGTGCCAGCAGCGTAGATCAAGGCGGGACAGATACGCAGTATTTT
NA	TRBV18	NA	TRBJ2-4	CASSPPSGDKNIQYF	TGTGCCAGCTCACCACCTTCAGGGGACAAAAACATTCAGTACTTC
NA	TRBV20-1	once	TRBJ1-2	CSANGHTF	TGCAGTGCTAATGGGCACACCTTC
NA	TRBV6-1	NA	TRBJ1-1	CASTPRGVSTEAFF	TGTGCCAGCACGCCGCGGGGTGTGAGCACTGAAGCTTTCTTT
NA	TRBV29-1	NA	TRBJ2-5	CSVPLRGTQYF	TGCAGCGTGCCCCTGCGGGGGACCCAGTACTTC
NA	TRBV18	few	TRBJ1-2	CASSPPVVAFGYTF	TGTGCCAGCTCACCCCCGGTTGTCGCATTTGGCTACACCTTC
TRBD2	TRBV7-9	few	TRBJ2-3	CASSLAVGGDTDTQYF	TGTGCCAGCAGCTTAGCTGTCGGGGGGGATACAGATACGCAGTATTTT
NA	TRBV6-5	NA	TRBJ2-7	CASSYYPTGRNYEQYF	TGTGCCAGCAGTTACTACCCTACCGGGCGCAACTACGAGCAGTACTTC
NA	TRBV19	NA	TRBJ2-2	CASSTRPGVGTGELFF	TGTGCCAGTAGCACCAGGCCGGGGGTGGGCACCGGGGAGCTGTTTTTT
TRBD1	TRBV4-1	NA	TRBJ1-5	CASSQAQGAGQPQHF	TGCGCCAGCAGCCAAGCCCAGGGGGCAGGTCAGCCCCAGCATTTT
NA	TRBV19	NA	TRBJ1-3	CASSKPVSGNTIYF	TGTGCCAGTAGTAAACCGGTCTCTGGAAACACCATATATTTT
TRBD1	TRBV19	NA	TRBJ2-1	CATKEGGQGANEQFF	TGTGCCACCAAGGAGGGGGGACAGGGGGCCAATGAGCAGTTCTTC
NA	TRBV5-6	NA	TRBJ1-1	CASSLGLSIGLMNTEAFF	TGTGCCAGCAGCCTGGGACTCTCAATTGGCCTCATGAACACTGAAGCTTTCTTT
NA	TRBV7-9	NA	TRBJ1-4	CASSLLGSETEKLFF	TGTGCCAGCAGCCTACTCGGTTCGGAAACTGAAAAACTGTTTTTT
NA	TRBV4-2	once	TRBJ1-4	CASSPQGHKEKLFF	TGTGCCAGCAGCCCCCAAGGGCATAAAGAAAAACTGTTTTTT
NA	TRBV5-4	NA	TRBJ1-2	CASSLAFGVNYGYTF	TGTGCCAGCAGCTTGGCCTTTGGAGTCAACTATGGCTACACCTTC
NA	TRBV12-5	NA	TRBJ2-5	CAPRTEEETQYF	TGTGCACCGCGGACAGAAGAAGAGACCCAGTACTTC
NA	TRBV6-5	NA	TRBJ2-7	CASSYALGSYEQYF	TGTGCCAGCAGTTACGCCCTAGGCTCCTACGAGCAGTACTTC
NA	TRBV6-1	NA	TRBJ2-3	CASTLTDTQYF	TGTGCCAGCACCTTGACAGATACGCAGTATTTT
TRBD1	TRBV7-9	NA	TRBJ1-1	CASSRGQGTSRNTEAFF	TGTGCCAGCAGCCGGGGACAGGGCACTTCTCGGAACACTGAAGCTTTCTTT
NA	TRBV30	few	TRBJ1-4	CASSRGSEKLFF	TGTGCCTCCTCCAGGGGATCGGAAAAACTGTTTTTT
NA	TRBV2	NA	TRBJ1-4	CASRGEKLFF	TGTGCCAGCCGGGGTGAAAAACTGTTTTTT
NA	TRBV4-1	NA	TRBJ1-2	CASSQEGSYSGYTF	TGCGCCAGCAGCCAAGAAGGGTCGTACTCAGGCTACACCTTC
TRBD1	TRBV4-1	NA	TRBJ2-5	CASSQQTGGGTQYF	TGCGCCAGCAGCCAACAGACAGGGGGAGGGACCCAGTACTTC
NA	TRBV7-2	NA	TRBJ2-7	CASSLYRRVSKQYF	TGTGCCAGCAGCTTATACAGAAGGGTTTCGAAGCAGTACTTC
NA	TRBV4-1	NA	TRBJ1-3	CASSQGSPSSGNTIYF	TGCGCCAGCAGCCAAGGGAGTCCCTCCTCTGGAAACACCATATATTTT
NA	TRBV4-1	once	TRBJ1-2	CASSQDPGPLGYTF	TGCGCCAGCAGCCAAGATCCTGGGCCACTTGGCTACACCTTC
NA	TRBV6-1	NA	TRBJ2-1	CASSEAGEIYNEQFF	TGTGCCAGCAGTGAAGCGGGGGAGATATACAATGAGCAGTTCTTC